One and the same sample provided the 23 T cell receptor beta chains below, sequenced in a study of shared clonotypes between healthy human individuals. This table comes from immunoSEQ multiplex PCR, and its TCRdb copy is limited to in-frame clones, with some not included. The repertoire holds fewer than 600,000 clones, 75% to 80% seen once, with approximately 12% in the top ten. What was sequenced was PBMCs. The receptors originated from a woman aged 40 to 55 in good health. Some clones in this sample may be carry-over from other donors' samples.

This clone was detected only a few times. V and J are TRBV18 and TRBJ1-4; D is uncertain. The germline V and J ends were trimmed by 4 bases and 4 bases, with 13 bases remaining between them. The CDR3 runs to 15 residues. CDR1 is KGHSH and CDR2 is LQKENI in the germline V gene. The DNA for the CDR3 is TGTGCCAGCTCACAAGCCAAAAGCGGTAATGAAAAACTGTTTTTT. This encodes CASSQAKSGNEKLFF.

The genes are TRBV28 and TRBJ2-7, with TRBD2 matching 11 bases. The CDR3 has 14 amino acids. CDR1 is MDHEN and CDR2 is SYDVKM in the germline V gene. The ends lost 7 bases at V and 3 bases at J; junction bases unmatched: 5. CDR3 amino acids: CASTQLAGVYEQYF. The CDR3 DNA reads TGTGCCAGCACCCAACTAGCGGGAGTCTACGAGCAGTACTTC. The complete variable domain, with remaining parts taken from reference TRBV28 and TRBJ2-7, reads DVKVTQSSRYLVKRTGEKVFLECVQDMDHENMFWYRQDPGLGLRLIYFSYDVKMKEKGDIPEGYSVSREKKERFSLILESASTNQTSMYLCASTQLAGVYEQYFGPGTRLTVT.

V gene TRBV19 combines with J gene TRBJ2-1, with 8 bases fitting TRBD1. V shed 7 bases, J shed 7 bases, and the junction held 12 bases outside the gene matches. CDR3 size: 15 residues. CDR1 is LNHDA and CDR2 is SQIVND in the germline V gene (reference sequence). The chain's CDR3 is CASNDIGQGRNEQFF. DNA of the CDR3: TGTGCCAGTAATGACATCGGACAGGGAAGAAATGAGCAGTTCTTC.

This chain links TRBV29-1 with TRBJ1-5, with a possible D match to TRBD1 (6 bases). The germline CDR1 and CDR2 sequences are SQVTM and ANQGSEA. Between the trimmed V and J ends, which lost 4 bases and 3 bases, there was a span of 7 bases. The CDR3 is 12 residues long. In DNA, the CDR3 is TGCAGCGTTGGGACAGTCAATCAGCCCCAGCATTTT. As protein: CSVGTVNQPQHF.

This chain uses TRBV20-1 with TRBJ2-7, with D uncertain. Germline V gene data show CDR1 as DFQATT and CDR2 as SNEGSKA (reference sequence). V was trimmed by 6 bases and J by 2 bases, leaving 8 bases between them. The CDR3 totals 11 residues. CDR3 nucleotide sequence: TGCAGTGCCAGACCGGCCTACGAGCAGTACTTC. The encoded protein is CSARPAYEQYF.

A word on this clone: A single base is all that separates this from a far larger clone, so a read error is likely. The chain is built from TRBV29-1 and TRBJ2-5; D possibly corresponds to TRBD2 (6 bases). Trimming pared 5 bases from V and 5 bases from J, leaving 15 bases between. Germline-derived CDR1 and CDR2 are SQVTM and ANQGSEA. This CDR3 is 13 amino acids long. The CDR3 here is CSVPTGGVETQYF. In nucleotides, the CDR3 is TGCAGCGTTCCGACCGGGGGTGTTGAGACCCAGTACTTC.

V usage is TRBV10-3 and J usage is TRBJ2-3; D is unresolved. The CDR3 loop spans 15 amino acids. CDR1 and CDR2 (germline): ENHRY, SYGVKD. V gave up 10 bases and J gave up 1 base, with 18 bases separating them. The CDR3 reads CATAQPVIGTDTQYF. The CDR3 coding sequence is TGTGCCACCGCCCAGCCGGTTATTGGCACAGATACGCAGTATTTT.

For this clone: A much larger clone differs by one base, so this may be a read error. The chain employs TRBV7-2 and TRBJ1-2; D remains unclear. Trimming left V 5 bases short and J 6 bases short, with 16 bases between. From germline, CDR1 is SGHTA and CDR2 FQGNSA. The CDR3 extends over 14 amino acids. The CDR3 region is CASSPPLVNHGYTF. The CDR3 nucleotides read TGTGCCAGCAGCCCGCCTTTAGTGAACCATGGCTACACCTTC.

The chain carries TRBV19 and TRBJ1-4, with D possibly being TRBD1 (5 bases). The germline V gene encodes CDR1 LNHDA and CDR2 SQIVND (reference sequence). The V end was cut by 6 bases, the J end by 8 bases, with 16 bases between. CDR3 size: 14 residues. CDR3 in DNA: TGTGCCAGTAGCTGGCAGGCGGGACGCGAAAAACTGTTTTTT. Its translation: CASSWQAGREKLFF.

The CDR3 bases are TGTGCCAGCAGTGAAAGACCAGGCTCCCCCCGCGAGCAGTACTTC. Translation: CASSERPGSPREQYF. V gene TRBV2 combines with J gene TRBJ2-7; D not certain. V shed 2 bases and J shed 6 bases, with 17 bases lying between them. This CDR3 region has 15 residues. CDR1 is SNHLY, CDR2 FYNNEI, per germline.

This rearrangement joins TRBV13 to TRBJ2-7; 9 nucleotides agree with TRBD1. This CDR3 has 13 residues. Germline CDR1 reads PRHDT; CDR2 reads FYEKMQ (reference sequence). V shed 5 bases, J shed 6 bases, and the junction held 5 bases outside the gene matches. The CDR3 coding sequence is TGTGCCAGCAGCCACACAGGGGGCGGCGAGCAGTACTTC. It encodes CASSHTGGGEQYF.

The chain joins TRBV7-3 to TRBJ2-1, with unresolved D. Germline CDR1 is SGHTA and CDR2 is FQGTGA. This CDR3 region has 14 residues. The V and J ends lost 5 bases and 3 bases respectively, with 11 bases between them. CDR3 sequence: CASSNQASYNEQFF. In DNA, the CDR3 is TGTGCCAGCAGCAACCAAGCCAGCTACAATGAGCAGTTCTTC.

Remarks on this clone: A read error likely explains this, since a far larger clone differs by one base. This sample also contains other DNA sequences that code for the same CDR3. The chain uses TRBV4-2 and TRBJ2-5, with 9 bases fitting TRBD2. The trim removed 3 bases at V and 3 bases at J, leaving 14 bases unmatched. Germline V CDR1 and CDR2: LGHNA, YNFKEQ. The CDR3 contains 18 residues. CDR3 region: CASSQAGLAGLGEETQYF. CDR3 DNA: TGTGCCAGCAGCCAGGCGGGGCTAGCGGGGCTTGGCGAAGAGACCCAGTACTTC.

This clone was observed at least ten times. V gene TRBV7-2 combines with J gene TRBJ2-7; D may be TRBD1 (6 bases). The CDR3 loop spans 16 amino acids. Germline CDR1 reads SGHTA; CDR2 reads FQGNSA. V dropped 1 base and J dropped 0 bases, with 13 bases sitting between them. The CDR3 spells CASSLVGARSSYEQYF. The CDR3 DNA is TGTGCCAGCAGCTTAGTGGGGGCCCGGAGCTCCTACGAGCAGTACTTC.

The gene calls are TRBV4-1 and TRBJ2-1; a weak D match, TRBD2 (5 bases). Germline V gives CDR1 MGHRA, CDR2 YSYEKL. CDR3 length: 13 amino acids. Trimming shortened V by 8 bases and J by 5 bases, and 13 bases separated the two germline ends. The CDR3 region is CASYGLADNEQFF. In nucleotides, the CDR3 is TGCGCCAGCTATGGGCTAGCCGACAATGAGCAGTTCTTC.

The V call is TRBV5-1, the J call TRBJ2-1; TRBD1 is a possible D gene (6 bases). Deletions cut 0 bases from V and 3 bases from J, with 19 bases between. Germline V gives CDR1 SGHRS, CDR2 YFSETQ. CDR3 length: 18 amino acids. Here the CDR3 reads CASSLGQAPQLIYNEQFF. CDR3 sequence (DNA): TGCGCCAGCAGCTTGGGACAGGCCCCCCAACTAATCTACAATGAGCAGTTCTTC.

The table lists this clone with a few counts. A far more abundant clone sits one base away, making this likely a read error. The chain recombines TRBV30 with TRBJ1-2; 8 nucleotides align to TRBD1. Germline V gene data show CDR1 as GTSNPN and CDR2 as SVGIG (reference sequence). This CDR3 is 13 amino acids long. Written as DNA, the CDR3 is TGTGCCTGGAGTGCGGACAGGGTAAAAGGCTGCACCTTC. Amino acids: CAWSADRVKGCTF. The full variable domain, completed using reference TRBV30 and TRBJ1-2, is SQTIHQWPATLVQPVGSPLSLECTVEGTSNPNLYWYRQAAGRGLQLLFYSVGIGQISSEVPQNLSASRPQDRQFILSSKKLLLSDSGFYLCAWSADRVKGCTFGSGTRLTVV.

This chain uses TRBV19 with TRBJ1-5; TRBD1 aligns across 7 bases. V lost 5 bases to trimming and J lost 7 bases; unmatched junction nucleotides: 5. Per the germline V gene, CDR1 is LNHDA and CDR2 is SQIVND (reference sequence). The CDR3 spans 13 residues. The CDR3 coding sequence is TGTGCCAGTAGTGCCGACAGGGTGCAGCCCCAGCATTTT. Its protein product is CASSADRVQPQHF. Based on the CDR3 plus reference TRBV19 and TRBJ1-5, the full variable domain is DGGITQSPKYLFRKEGQNVTLSCEQNLNHDAMYWYRQDPGQGLRLIYYSQIVNDFQKGDIAEGYSVSREKKESFPLTVTSAQKNPTAFYLCASSADRVQPQHFGDGTRLSIL.

The V call is TRBV29-1, the J call TRBJ1-2; D gene unclear. This CDR3 region has 11 residues. V lost 3 bases and J 8 bases, leaving 10 bases between the germline ends. Germline V gives CDR1 SQVTM, CDR2 ANQGSEA. The chain's CDR3 is CSVEGIGGYTF. DNA of the CDR3: TGCAGCGTTGAGGGGATTGGAGGCTACACCTTC.

This chain uses TRBV7-8 with TRBJ2-7; 7 bases match TRBD1. CDR3 size: 15 residues. Germline V CDR1 and CDR2: SGHVS, FQNEAQ. Trimming at V came to 5 bases and at J to 0 bases, leaving 7 bases not matched to a gene. The CDR3, as DNA: TGTGCCAGCAGCCCCCCGAGACAGGGCTCCTACGAGCAGTACTTC. Translated: CASSPPRQGSYEQYF.

The chain joins TRBV28 to TRBJ2-2, with a possible D match to TRBD2 (6 bases). Between the trimmed V and J ends, which lost 3 bases and 1 base, there was a span of 9 bases. The CDR3 covers 15 residues. The germline V gene has CDR1 MDHEN and CDR2 SYDVKM. The CDR3 here is CASSFGRLNTGELFF. The DNA of the CDR3 is TGTGCCAGCAGTTTCGGGAGATTGAACACCGGGGAGCTGTTTTTT.

Of note for this clone: A far larger clone is just one base off, so this is likely a read error. J is TRBJ2-7 and V is TRBV2, with D possibly being TRBD1 (5 bases). Germline CDR1 reads SNHLY; CDR2 reads FYNNEI. There are 14 residues in the CDR3. The CDR3 spells CVSSAQGPPYEQYF. The CDR3 DNA reads TGTGTCAGCAGCGCCCAGGGTCCCCCCTACGAGCAGTACTTC.

CDR3 amino acids: CASSLGPSGTDTQYF. DNA for the CDR3: TGCGCCAGCAGCTTAGGCCCTAGCGGAACAGATACGCAGTATTTT. This chain uses TRBV5-1 with TRBJ2-3; the match to TRBD2 covers 7 bases. Germline loops: CDR1 SGHRS, CDR2 YFSETQ. Losses at the gene ends were 2 bases for V and 3 bases for J; bases not matched to a gene: 6. The CDR3 runs to 15 residues.